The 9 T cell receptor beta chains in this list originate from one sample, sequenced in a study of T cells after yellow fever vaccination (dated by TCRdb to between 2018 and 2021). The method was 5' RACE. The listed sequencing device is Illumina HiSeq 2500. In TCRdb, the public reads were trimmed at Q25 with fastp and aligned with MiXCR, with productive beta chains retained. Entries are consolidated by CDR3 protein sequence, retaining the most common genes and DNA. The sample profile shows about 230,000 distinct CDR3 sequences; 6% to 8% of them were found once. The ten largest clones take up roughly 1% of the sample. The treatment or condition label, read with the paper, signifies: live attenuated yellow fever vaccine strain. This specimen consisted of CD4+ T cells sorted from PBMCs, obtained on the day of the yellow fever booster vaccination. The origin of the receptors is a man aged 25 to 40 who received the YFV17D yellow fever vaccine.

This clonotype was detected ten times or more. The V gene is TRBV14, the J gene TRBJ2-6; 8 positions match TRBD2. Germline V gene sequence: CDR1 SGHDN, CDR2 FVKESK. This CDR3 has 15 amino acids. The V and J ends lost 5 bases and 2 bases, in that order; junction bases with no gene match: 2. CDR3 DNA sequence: TGTGCCAGCAGCGCGGGGGGAACTGGGGCCAACGTCCTGACTTTC. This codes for CASSAGGTGANVLTF.

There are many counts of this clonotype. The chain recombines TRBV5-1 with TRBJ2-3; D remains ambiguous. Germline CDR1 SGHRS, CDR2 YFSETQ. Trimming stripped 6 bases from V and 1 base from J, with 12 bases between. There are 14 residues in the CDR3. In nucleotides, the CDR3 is TGCGCCAGCACCCTTCTCCGGGGCACAGATACGCAGTATTTT. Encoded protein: CASTLLRGTDTQYF.

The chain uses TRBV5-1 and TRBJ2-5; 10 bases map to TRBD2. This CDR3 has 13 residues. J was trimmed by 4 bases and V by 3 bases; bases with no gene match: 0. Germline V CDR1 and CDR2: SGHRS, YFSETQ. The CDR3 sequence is CASSWTSGETQYF. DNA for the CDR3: TGCGCCAGCAGCTGGACTAGCGGAGAGACCCAGTACTTC. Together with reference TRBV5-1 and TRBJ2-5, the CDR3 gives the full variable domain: KAGVTQTPRYLIKTRGQQVTLSCSPISGHRSVSWYQQTPGQGLQFLFEYFSETQRNKGNFPGRFSGRQFSNSRSEMNVSTLELGDSALYLCASSWTSGETQYFGPGTRLLVL.

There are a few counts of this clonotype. Written as DNA, the CDR3 is TGTGCCTGCCAGGGTGCGGGGAACACCGGGGAGCTGTTTTTT. It translates to CACQGAGNTGELFF. The chain links TRBV28 to TRBJ2-2; D may correspond to TRBD1 or TRBD2 (5 bases each). CDR1 and CDR2 from the germline V gene are MDHEN and SYDVKM. There are 14 residues in the CDR3. V dropped 11 bases and J dropped 1 base, with 14 bases sitting between them.

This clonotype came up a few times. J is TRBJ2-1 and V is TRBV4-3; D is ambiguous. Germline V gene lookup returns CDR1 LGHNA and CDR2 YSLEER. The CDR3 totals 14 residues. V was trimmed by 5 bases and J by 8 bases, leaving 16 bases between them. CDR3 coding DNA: TGCGCCAGCAGCACGGTCCCCTCGGTGGATGAGCAGTTCTTC. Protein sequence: CASSTVPSVDEQFF.

The CDR3 sequence: CSVISEWGTGELFF. The CDR3 nucleotides are TGCAGCGTTATTTCCGAGTGGGGAACCGGGGAGCTGTTTTTT. V is TRBV29-1 and J is TRBJ2-2, with D uncertain. Germline values: CDR1 SQVTM, CDR2 ANQGSEA. CDR3 size: 14 residues. The V end lost 5 bases, the J end lost 5 bases, and 15 bases lay between the germline ends.

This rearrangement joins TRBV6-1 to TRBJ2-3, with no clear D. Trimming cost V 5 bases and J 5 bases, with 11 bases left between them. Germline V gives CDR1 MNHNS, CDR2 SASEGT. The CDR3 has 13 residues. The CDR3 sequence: CASSRESKDTQYF. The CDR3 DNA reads TGTGCCAGCAGTCGTGAGTCGAAAGATACGCAGTATTTT.

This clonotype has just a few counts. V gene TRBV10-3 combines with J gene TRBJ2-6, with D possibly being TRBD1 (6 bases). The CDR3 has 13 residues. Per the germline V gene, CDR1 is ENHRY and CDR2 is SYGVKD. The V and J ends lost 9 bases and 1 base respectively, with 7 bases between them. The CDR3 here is CAIQGSGANVLTF. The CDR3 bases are TGTGCCATACAGGGATCTGGGGCCAACGTCCTGACTTTC.

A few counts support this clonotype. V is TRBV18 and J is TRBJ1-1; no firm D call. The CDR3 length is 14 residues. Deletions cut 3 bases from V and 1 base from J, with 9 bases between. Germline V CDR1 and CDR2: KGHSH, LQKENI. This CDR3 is CASSPGVRNTEAFF. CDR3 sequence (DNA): TGTGCCAGCTCACCCGGGGTAAGGAACACTGAAGCTTTCTTT.